The clone carrying this T cell receptor beta chain has a count of ten or more. Its target is unknown. Thyroid surgery had not been preceded by any treatment in any patient. These data belong to a study of metastatic and nonmetastatic thyroid tumors. General study points: Reports indicated that malignant thyroid tumors showed significantly higher TCR beta diversity than benign nodules did, in blood and tumor.

V gave up 4 bases and J gave up 4 bases, with 11 bases separating them. CDR3 size: 13 residues. Looked up from germline, CDR1 is SQVTM and CDR2 is ANQGSEA. Authors' analysis steps: CDR3 was compared across clinicopathological groups, and the resulting differences were used to build a distant-metastasis classifier for papillary thyroid cancer. TCRdb re-clonotyped the PCR reads through MiXCR. The V and J calls follow TCRdb's processing rather than the paper's. Of roughly 20,000 clones listed, around a sixth are singletons. The specimen was blood. The chain couples TRBV29-1 to TRBJ2-4; D is perhaps TRBD2 (5 bases). This TCR derives from a male donor with papillary thyroid cancer or a benign thyroid nodule (not recorded which). Some clones in this sample may be carry-over from other donors' samples. The CDR3 DNA is TGCAGCGTTGTCCCGGAGGCGAAAAACATTCAGTACTTC. Protein product: CSVVPEAKNIQYF.